This TCR beta chain was sequenced during a study of shared clonotypes between healthy human individuals. This CDR3 comprises 16 residues. Germline V gives CDR1 MDHEN, CDR2 SYDVKM. Deletions cut 2 bases from V and 7 bases from J, with 18 bases between. The study separated CD4+ cells into CD45RA+ naive and CD45RA-negative memory subsets. Here immunoSEQ multiplex PCR was the method, and the copy in TCRdb shows in-frame clones only, minus some. The table records roughly 2,500,000 clones, under 95% of them present only once. The V call is TRBV28, the J call TRBJ2-1; D might be TRBD2 (5 bases). This receptor was taken from a man aged 18 to 30 in good health. Some clones in this sample may be carry-over from other donors' samples. Source material: naive CD4+ T cells from PBMCs. As for subset: CD45RA+ positively selected. The CDR3 DNA follows: TGTGCCAGCAGTTTAAAGTGGGCTAGCTTTAGGAATGAGCAGTTCTTC. Translating it yields CASSLKWASFRNEQFF.